What follows are 3 T cell receptor beta chains derived from one specimen sequenced in a study of blood T cell repertoires in COVID-19 (dated by TCRdb to 2020 to 2022). Library construction relied on the immunoSEQ multiplex PCR assay. Drawn from immuneACCESS, this table holds only the in-frame rearrangements with V and J called that TCRdb kept. Clones are partly lost; checked studies trace under half to an unresolved V gene and leave the rest unexplained. For this sample the table gives 60,000 or so clones, of which approximately 80% were detected only once. The ten largest make up about 25% of the sample. Sequenced: peripheral blood. The receptor source for this set is a human donor in a cohort sampled during active COVID-19.

The chain combines TRBV5-4 with TRBJ2-1, with 12 bases identical to TRBD2. V lost 3 bases to trimming and J lost 13 bases; unmatched junction nucleotides: 11. Per the germline V gene, CDR1 is SGHNT and CDR2 is YYREEE (reference sequence). The length of the CDR3 is 15 residues. As DNA, the CDR3 is TGTGCCAGCAGCTCCGGACTAGCGGGGAGACGGGGACAGTTCTTC. Its translation is CASSSGLAGRRGQFF.

CDR3 amino acids: CASSFETGSRSVDGYTF. The CDR3 nucleotides read TGTGCCAGCAGCTTCGAGACAGGGAGCCGCTCGGTTGATGGCTACACCTTC. The V and J genes are TRBV11-2 and TRBJ1-2; the match to TRBD1 covers 7 bases. Germline V gene data show CDR1 as SGHAT and CDR2 as FQNNGV. The J segment lost 6 bases and the V segment lost 3 bases, leaving 16 bases of the junction unmatched. This CDR3 has 17 amino acids.

This clone was observed a few times. This chain connects TRBV19 to TRBJ2-1; TRBD1 matches at 7 bases. The CDR3 length is 19 residues. V lost 4 bases, J lost 0 bases, and 15 bases stayed unmatched. The germline gives CDR1 LNHDA, CDR2 SQIVND (reference sequence). The CDR3 DNA follows: TGTGCCAGTAGTAAGGAAGGGGGCGCAGCGCCAAGCTCCTACAATGAGCAGTTCTTC. Protein sequence: CASSKEGGAAPSSYNEQFF.